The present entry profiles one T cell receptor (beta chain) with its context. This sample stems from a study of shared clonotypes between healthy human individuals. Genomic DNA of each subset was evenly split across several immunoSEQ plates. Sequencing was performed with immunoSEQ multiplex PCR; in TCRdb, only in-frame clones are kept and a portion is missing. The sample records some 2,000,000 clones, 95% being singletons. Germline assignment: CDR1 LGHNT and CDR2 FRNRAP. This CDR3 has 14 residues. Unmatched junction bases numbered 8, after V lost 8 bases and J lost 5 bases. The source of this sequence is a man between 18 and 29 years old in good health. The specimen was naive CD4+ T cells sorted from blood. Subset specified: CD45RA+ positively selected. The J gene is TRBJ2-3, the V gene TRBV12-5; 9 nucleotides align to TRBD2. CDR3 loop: CASLIAGEIDTQYF. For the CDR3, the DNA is TGTGCTAGTCTGATAGCGGGAGAAATAGATACGCAGTATTTT.